This T cell receptor (beta chain) emerged from a study of T-cell reconstitution after alpha-beta-depleted transplantation in children. This clonotype was seen a handful of times. This CDR3 contains 12 residues. Germline assignment: CDR1 MDHEN and CDR2 SYDVKM. V lost 3 bases and J lost 10; bases outside the gene matches: 5. Unique molecular identifiers were incorporated into the prepared TCRbeta library. TCRdb called the PCR reads again in MiXCR, with one record for every CDR3 protein. Of roughly 100,000 distinct CDR3 sequences in the sample, approximately 8.4% were seen once. The chain couples TRBV28 to TRBJ2-7; the match to TRBD2 covers 8 bases. The receptor's source is a human donor who donated a stem cell graft to a child with congenital amegakaryocytic thrombocytopenia. This specimen was PBMCs from the stem cell graft donor, taken from the stem cell graft. In nucleotides, the CDR3 is TGTGCCAGCAGTTTTACGGGAGGGCCCCAGTACTTC. Encoded protein: CASSFTGGPQYF.